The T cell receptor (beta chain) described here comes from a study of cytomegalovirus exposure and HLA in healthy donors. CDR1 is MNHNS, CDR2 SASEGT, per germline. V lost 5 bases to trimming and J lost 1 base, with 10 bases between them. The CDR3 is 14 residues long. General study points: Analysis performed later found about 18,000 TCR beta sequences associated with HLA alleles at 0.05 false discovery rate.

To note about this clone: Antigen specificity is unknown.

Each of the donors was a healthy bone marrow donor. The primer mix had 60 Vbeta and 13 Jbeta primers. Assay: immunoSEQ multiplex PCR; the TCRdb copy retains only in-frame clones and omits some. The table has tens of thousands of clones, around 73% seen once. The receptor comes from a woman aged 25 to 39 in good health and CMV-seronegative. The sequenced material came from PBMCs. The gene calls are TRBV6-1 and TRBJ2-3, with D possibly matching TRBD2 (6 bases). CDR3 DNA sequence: TGTGCCAGCAGTCCCGGGACTGGCACAGATACGCAGTATTTT. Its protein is CASSPGTGTDTQYF.